By share, the clone carrying this T cell receptor beta chain ranks as medium-sized (0.01 to 0.1%). Its antigen remains unidentified. TCRdb itself ran the reads through MiXCR, one entry per CDR3 protein. The sample has a few thousand distinct CDR3 sequences, about 18% seen once. CDR1 is SGHKS and CDR2 is YYEKEE in the germline V gene (reference sequence). V dropped 2 bases and J dropped 4 bases, with 18 bases sitting between them. CDR3 length: 16 residues. The data were taken from a study of liver allograft versus peripheral blood T cells. Overall study: The study compared liver allograft T cell receptor repertoires against peripheral blood repertoires of liver transplant recipients. Findings of the study overall: Intragraft T cell receptor repertoires of liver allografts were reported to differ from peripheral blood repertoires.

This clonotype was sampled from a human patient who had a liver transplant. T cells may partly derive from the graft donor. The chain joins TRBV5-5 to TRBJ1-1; TRBD1 is a possible D gene (6 bases). The CDR3 DNA sequence: TGTGCCAGCAGCTTCCAAACAGGGAAGGTCGGCACTGAAGCTTTCTTT. Translated, it gives CASSFQTGKVGTEAFF.